This T cell receptor beta chain was recovered during a study of CD8+ T cells in alopecia areata. Study-level background: At a dose of 5 to 10 mg twice daily, oral tofacitinib was given to treated patients. Study findings and constraints: It was less clear whether patients shared TCRs than it was in mice, possibly because of HLA. Affected lesional scalp, above all in alopecia totalis/universalis, was more clonal than normal scalp.

Concerning this clone: The antigen is not known.

Treatment described: oral pan-JAK inhibitor, 5-10 mg twice daily. Peripheral blood, together with lesional scalp punch biopsies, was collected from alopecia areata patients. Following extraction, RNA underwent reverse transcription to cDNA, which served as the sequencing template. Some clones are missing from TCRdb's copy, which holds only in-frame ones; the method was immunoSEQ multiplex PCR. The data hold approximately 120,000 clones, with 60% to 65% observed a single time. This TCR derives from a human donor with alopecia areata. The source material was CD4+ T cells sorted from blood, sampled at week 4, from a patient treated with tofacitinib.

CDR3 loop: CASSSTGSEAFF. The DNA for the CDR3 is TGTGCCAGCAGCTCCACAGGGTCTGAAGCTTTCTTT. This chain links TRBV7-3 with TRBJ1-1; a possible D gene is TRBD1 (6 bases). CDR1 is SGHTA, CDR2 FQGTGA, per germline. V was shortened by 4 bases and J by 6 bases, with 9 bases between the two germline ends. The CDR3 covers 12 residues.